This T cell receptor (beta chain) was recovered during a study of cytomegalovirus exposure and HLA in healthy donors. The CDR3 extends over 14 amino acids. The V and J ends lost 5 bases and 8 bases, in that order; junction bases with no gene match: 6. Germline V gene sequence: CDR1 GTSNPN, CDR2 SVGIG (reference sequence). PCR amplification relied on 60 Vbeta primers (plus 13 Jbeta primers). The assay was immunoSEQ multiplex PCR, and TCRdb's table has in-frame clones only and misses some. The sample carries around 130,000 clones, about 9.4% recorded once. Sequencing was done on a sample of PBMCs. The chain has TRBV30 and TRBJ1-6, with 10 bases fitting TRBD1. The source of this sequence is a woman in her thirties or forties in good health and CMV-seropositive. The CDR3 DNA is TGTGCCTGGGGAATCGGGACAGGGGATTCACCCCTCCACTTT. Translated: CAWGIGTGDSPLHF.